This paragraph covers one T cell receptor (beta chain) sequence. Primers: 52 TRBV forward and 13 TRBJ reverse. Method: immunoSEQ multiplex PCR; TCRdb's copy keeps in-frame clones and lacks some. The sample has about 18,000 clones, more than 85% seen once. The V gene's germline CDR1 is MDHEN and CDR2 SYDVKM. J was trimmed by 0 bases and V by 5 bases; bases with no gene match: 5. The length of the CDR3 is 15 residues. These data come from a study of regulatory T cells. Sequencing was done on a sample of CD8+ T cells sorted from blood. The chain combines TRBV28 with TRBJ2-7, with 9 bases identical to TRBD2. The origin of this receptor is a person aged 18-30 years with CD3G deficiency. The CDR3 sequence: CASSPSGRSSYEQYV. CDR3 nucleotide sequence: TGTGCCAGCAGTCCAAGCGGGAGGAGCTCCTACGAGCAGTACGTC.